Following are 30 T cell receptor beta chains from one sample sequenced in a study of response to subunit inactivated influenza vaccine. Using its own MiXCR run on the RT-PCR reads, TCRdb lists one record per CDR3 protein. The table shows more than 200,000 distinct CDR3 sequences, with over 9% occurring only once. The sample consisted of non-naive T cells sorted from PBMCs, taken 14 days before vaccination. These receptor sequences come from a man in his forties or fifties who received an inactivated influenza vaccine.

The genes are TRBV6-2 or TRBV6-3 and TRBJ2-1, with 7 bases matching TRBD1. From germline, CDR1 is MNHEY and CDR2 SVGEGT. J gave up 6 bases and V 8 bases, and 7 bases lay outside the gene matches. CDR3 size: 13 residues. The DNA for the CDR3 is TGTGCCAGCTTTCGACAGGGTGGCAATGAGCAGTTCTTC. This gives the protein CASFRQGGNEQFF.

V and J are TRBV9 and TRBJ2-3; TRBD2 agrees at 8 bases. In germline, CDR1 is SGDLS, CDR2 YYNGEE. The CDR3 has 15 amino acids. The V segment lost 3 bases and the J segment 2 bases; nucleotides outside the gene matches: 5. CDR3 sequence (DNA): TGTGCCAGCAGCGCTGGGACTAGTTTCACAGATACGCAGTATTTT. It is translated as CASSAGTSFTDTQYF. Drawing the rest from reference TRBV9 and TRBJ2-3, the complete variable domain is DSGVTQTPKHLITATGQRVTLRCSPRSGDLSVYWYQQSLDQGLQFLIQYYNGEERAKGNILERFSAQQFPDLHSELNLSSLELGDSALYFCASSAGTSFTDTQYFGPGTRLTVL.

This clonotype has just a few counts. This chain joins TRBV7-2 and TRBJ2-1; TRBD1 matches 11 bases. This CDR3 has 16 residues. V gave up 1 base and J gave up 5 bases; unmatched junction bases: 4. The V gene's germline CDR1 is SGHTA and CDR2 FQGNSA. This CDR3 reads CASSLVGQGGDNEQFF. In nucleotides, the CDR3 is TGTGCCAGCAGCTTAGTGGGACAGGGGGGGGACAATGAGCAGTTCTTC. The variable domain in full, with the rest retrieved from reference TRBV7-2 and TRBJ2-1, is GAGVSQSPSNKVTEKGKDVELRCDPISGHTALYWYRQSLGQGLEFLIYFQGNSAPDKSGLPSDRFSAERTGGSVSTLTIQRTQQEDSAVYLCASSLVGQGGDNEQFFGPGTRLTVL.

This clonotype was detected only a few times. The genes are TRBV6-2 or TRBV6-3 and TRBJ2-1; the match to TRBD2 covers 7 bases. Trimming cost V 5 bases and J 4 bases; bases outside gene matches: 8. Germline lookup yields CDR1 MNHEY and CDR2 SVGEGT. This CDR3 spans 15 amino acids. The CDR3 is CASSRGGLRYNEQFF. The CDR3 coding sequence is TGTGCCAGCAGTCGCGGGGGTCTTAGGTACAATGAGCAGTTCTTC.

The chain carries TRBV11-2 and TRBJ2-1; 8 bases are a match to TRBD1. The germline CDR1 and CDR2 sequences are SGHAT and FQNNGV. The junction had 8 bases not matched to a gene; V was cut back by 4 bases and J by 0 bases. The CDR3 has 17 amino acids. CDR3 nucleotide sequence: TGTGCCAGCAGCTATGGACAGGGAGTTTACTCCTACAATGAGCAGTTCTTC. Its protein product is CASSYGQGVYSYNEQFF.

There are a few counts of this clonotype. V and J are TRBV5-1 and TRBJ2-2, with 7 nucleotides matching TRBD2. Losses at the gene ends were 4 bases for V and 4 bases for J; bases not matched to a gene: 7. The CDR3 sequence is 15 residues long. Germline V gene data show CDR1 as SGHRS and CDR2 as YFSETQ. The CDR3, as DNA: TGCGCCAGCAGCAACCGGGACTATACCACCGGGGAGCTGTTTTTT. It is translated as CASSNRDYTTGELFF.

As DNA, the CDR3 is TGTGCCATCAGTGGGACAGGCTATGGCTACACCTTC. Amino acid sequence: CAISGTGYGYTF. The chain links TRBV10-3 to TRBJ1-2, with TRBD1 matching over 7 bases. The trim removed 4 bases at V and 4 bases at J, leaving 0 bases unmatched. The CDR3 runs to 12 residues. Per the germline V gene, CDR1 is ENHRY and CDR2 is SYGVKD.

This chain connects TRBV20-1 to TRBJ2-1; D not certain. The CDR3 has 12 amino acids. Germline CDR1 is DFQATT and CDR2 is SNEGSKA (reference sequence). V was trimmed by 2 bases and J by 7 bases, leaving 9 bases between them. CDR3 DNA sequence: TGCAGTGCTAGACATCCTGAGAATGAGCAGTTCTTC. It specifies CSARHPENEQFF.

The chain uses TRBV27 and TRBJ1-1; the D gene is possibly TRBD1 (5 bases). Trimming shortened V by 5 bases and J by 4 bases, and 11 bases separated the two germline ends. Per germline, CDR1 MNHEY and CDR2 SMNVEV (reference sequence). The CDR3 is 13 amino acids. CDR3 loop: CASSATEVTEAFF. In DNA, the CDR3 is TGTGCCAGCAGTGCGACAGAAGTCACTGAAGCTTTCTTT.

This clonotype has ten or more counts. The gene calls are TRBV20-1 and TRBJ2-7, with 11 bases lining up with TRBD2. The germline CDR1 and CDR2 sequences are DFQATT and SNEGSKA (reference sequence). V lost 2 bases and J lost 4; bases outside the gene matches: 4. The CDR3 runs to 14 residues. CDR3 region: CSARKPSGGYEQYF. The CDR3 coding sequence is TGCAGTGCTAGAAAGCCTAGCGGGGGGTACGAGCAGTACTTC.

This clonotype occurred a few times. The chain uses TRBV20-1 and TRBJ2-1, with 7 bases that match TRBD1. The CDR3 is 20 residues long. Trimming at V came to 1 base and at J to 0 bases, leaving 18 bases not matched to a gene. Per the germline V gene, CDR1 is DFQATT and CDR2 is SNEGSKA (reference sequence). As DNA, the CDR3 is TGCAGTGCTAGAGGATCGGGTGGGACAGTTCCGGGAAGCTCCTACAATGAGCAGTTCTTC. Translating gives CSARGSGGTVPGSSYNEQFF.

This clonotype showed up many times. The chain employs TRBV4-1 and TRBJ2-1, with TRBD2 identical over 15 bases. The CDR3 totals 16 residues. The J segment lost 6 bases and the V segment lost 3 bases, leaving 3 bases of the junction unmatched. CDR1 and CDR2 (germline): MGHRA, YSYEKL. The CDR3 sequence is CASSQGTSGGFNEQFF. CDR3 in DNA: TGCGCCAGCAGCCAGGGGACTAGCGGGGGGTTCAATGAGCAGTTCTTC.

V usage is TRBV6-1 and J usage is TRBJ2-7; 10 bases align to TRBD1. This CDR3 is 16 amino acids long. V lost 5 bases to trimming and J lost 5 bases; unmatched junction nucleotides: 12. CDR1 and CDR2 (germline): MNHNS, SASEGT. The CDR3 DNA sequence: TGTGCCAGCAGTCGTAACCCCACGACAGGGGGCCACGAGCAGTACTTC. Translation: CASSRNPTTGGHEQYF.

This clonotype was picked up a small number of times. This rearrangement joins TRBV19 to TRBJ1-6; possibly TRBD1 for D (6 bases). The CDR3 length is 15 residues. Trimming shortened V by 4 bases and J by 15 bases, and 22 bases separated the two germline ends. Germline assignment: CDR1 LNHDA and CDR2 SQIVND (reference sequence). The CDR3 loop reads CASSTGQTAMALLHF. The CDR3 DNA reads TGTGCCAGTAGTACCGGACAGACGGCCATGGCGCTCCTCCACTTT.

The chain uses TRBV19 and TRBJ1-5, with D tentatively TRBD1 (6 bases). Germline V gene sequence: CDR1 LNHDA, CDR2 SQIVND (reference sequence). The germline V and J ends were trimmed by 11 bases and 7 bases, with 18 bases remaining between them. The CDR3 totals 13 residues. The CDR3 region is CASSPGGGQPQHF. The DNA for the CDR3 is TGTGCCTCATCCCCCGGAGGGGGGCAGCCCCAGCATTTT.

This clonotype came up a few times. The chain links TRBV25-1 to TRBJ1-1, with D perhaps matching TRBD1 (5 bases). V was pared by 4 bases and J by 8 bases, with 20 bases between. This CDR3 is built from 15 residues. Germline lookup yields CDR1 MGHDK and CDR2 SYGVNS. The CDR3 spells CASSALTVSEGEAFF. CDR3 nucleotides: TGTGCCAGCAGTGCCCTGACAGTTTCGGAAGGCGAAGCTTTCTTT.

The gene calls are TRBV7-9 and TRBJ1-3; D not resolved. The CDR3 is 14 residues long. V lost 6 bases to trimming and J lost 0 bases, with 9 bases between them. The germline V gene encodes CDR1 SEHNR and CDR2 FQNEAQ (reference sequence). CDR3 coding DNA: TGTGCCAGCAGGCGGAGTATCTCTGGAAACACCATATATTTT. It yields the protein CASRRSISGNTIYF.

The chain is built from TRBV6-1 and TRBJ2-2, with 9 nucleotides matching TRBD1. This CDR3 has 16 residues. Germline lookup yields CDR1 MNHNS and CDR2 SASEGT. Losses at the gene ends were 6 bases for V and 3 bases for J; bases not matched to a gene: 8. CDR3 region: CASSEQGAPDTGELFF. CDR3 sequence (DNA): TGTGCCAGCAGCGAACAGGGGGCCCCGGACACCGGGGAGCTGTTTTTT.

This clonotype has ten or more counts. This chain joins TRBV29-1 and TRBJ2-5; the match to TRBD1 covers 10 bases. CDR1 SQVTM and CDR2 ANQGSEA come from the germline V gene. The CDR3 has 14 residues. Germline trimming cut 6 bases from V and 0 bases from J; bases unmatched to any gene: 4. The DNA for the CDR3 is TGCAGCGTGACAGGGGGCCCGTACCAAGAGACCCAGTACTTC. It translates to CSVTGGPYQETQYF.

This clonotype has just a few counts. This sequence joins TRBV6-1 and TRBJ2-3, with a tentative D call TRBD1 (5 bases). Germline-derived CDR1 and CDR2 are MNHNS and SASEGT. Trimming pared 1 base from V and 5 bases from J, leaving 19 bases between. The CDR3 covers 17 residues. This chain's CDR3 is CASSEVSTLVGLDTQYF. The CDR3 DNA reads TGTGCCAGCAGTGAAGTTTCAACCTTAGTGGGGCTAGATACGCAGTATTTT.

The CDR3 protein is CSADRDNEQYF. Written as DNA, the CDR3 is TGCAGTGCGGATCGGGACAACGAGCAGTACTTC. The chain recombines TRBV20-1 with TRBJ2-7; the D gene is possibly TRBD1 (6 bases). Germline loops: CDR1 DFQATT, CDR2 SNEGSKA (reference sequence). V was clipped by 6 bases and J by 5 bases, with 11 bases between them. The CDR3 contains 11 residues.

The chain uses TRBV5-1 and TRBJ2-5, with a possible D match to TRBD1 (7 bases). V shed 1 base and J shed 6 bases, with 22 bases lying between them. Germline CDR1 SGHRS, CDR2 YFSETQ. This CDR3 has 17 residues. As DNA, the CDR3 is TGCGCCAGCAGCTTGAATCCGGCAGGGGGGATGGCACAGACCCAGTACTTC. It translates to CASSLNPAGGMAQTQYF. Complete variable domain (other parts from reference TRBV5-1 and TRBJ2-5): KAGVTQTPRYLIKTRGQQVTLSCSPISGHRSVSWYQQTPGQGLQFLFEYFSETQRNKGNFPGRFSGRQFSNSRSEMNVSTLELGDSALYLCASSLNPAGGMAQTQYFGPGTRLLVL.

J is TRBJ2-7 and V is TRBV7-2, with 10 bases lining up with TRBD1. The CDR3 is 15 amino acids. V lost 3 bases, J lost 4 bases, and 6 bases stayed unmatched. Germline CDR1 SGHTA, CDR2 FQGNSA. The CDR3 nucleotides are TGTGCCAGCAGCTTCACGACAGGGGGCCCATACGAGCAGTACTTC. This codes for CASSFTTGGPYEQYF.

The chain links TRBV5-1 to TRBJ2-7; D is possibly TRBD1 (5 bases). The CDR3 totals 15 residues. Trimming left V 4 bases short and J 0 bases short, with 14 bases between. Germline-derived CDR1 and CDR2 are SGHRS and YFSETQ. CDR3 in amino acids: CASSLTVGSSYEQYF. The CDR3, as DNA: TGCGCCAGCAGCCTGACAGTGGGCAGCTCCTACGAGCAGTACTTC.

This clonotype was recorded many times. The chain carries TRBV12-3 or TRBV12-4 and TRBJ2-5, with 11 nucleotides matching TRBD2. CDR3 length: 12 residues. With V trimmed by 5 bases and J by 13 bases, 6 bases remained unmatched. CDR3 nucleotides: TGTGCCAGCAGTAAGGGACTAGCGGTTTCGTACTTC. Its translation is CASSKGLAVSYF.

This clonotype has a handful of counts. The chain recombines TRBV7-2 with TRBJ1-2; D might be TRBD1 (6 bases). Germline-derived CDR1 and CDR2 are SGHTA and FQGNSA. V lost 4 bases, J lost 7 bases, and 13 bases lay in between. The CDR3 totals 13 residues. CDR3 bases: TGTGCCAGCAGCTACCGGTCAGGGGCTGGCTACACCTTC. As protein: CASSYRSGAGYTF. The variable domain in full, with the rest retrieved from reference TRBV7-2 and TRBJ1-2, is GAGVSQSPSNKVTEKGKDVELRCDPISGHTALYWYRQSLGQGLEFLIYFQGNSAPDKSGLPSDRFSAERTGGSVSTLTIQRTQQEDSAVYLCASSYRSGAGYTFGSGTRLTVV.

The chain employs TRBV5-1 and TRBJ1-2; D ambiguous. Germline CDR1 SGHRS, CDR2 YFSETQ. Deletions cut 0 bases from V and 2 bases from J, with 11 bases between. The CDR3 is made up of 15 amino acids. Here the CDR3 DNA reads TGCGCCAGCAGCTTGGAGTTGCTGGGGAACTATGGCTACACCTTC. It codes for CASSLELLGNYGYTF.

This sequence joins TRBV7-2 and TRBJ1-1; perhaps TRBD1 as D (5 bases). The CDR3 spans 12 residues. V lost 5 bases to trimming and J lost 7 bases, with 11 bases between them. Germline CDR1 reads SGHTA; CDR2 reads FQGNSA. Here the CDR3 reads CASSQGALEAFF. Written as DNA, the CDR3 is TGTGCCAGCAGCCAAGGGGCCCTTGAAGCTTTCTTT.

The chain has TRBV28 and TRBJ1-2; a possible D gene is TRBD1 (5 bases). This CDR3 is 12 amino acids long. Per the germline V gene, CDR1 is MDHEN and CDR2 is SYDVKM. V lost 5 bases to trimming and J lost 11 bases, with 15 bases between them. The CDR3 DNA follows: TGTGCCAGCAGTGCCTTGGGGGGGGTGTACACCTTC. Translating gives CASSALGGVYTF.

This chain links TRBV29-1 with TRBJ2-1; 12 bases align to TRBD2. The CDR3 has 16 residues. With 5 bases clipped from V and 8 bases from J, the junction kept 13 bases outside the gene matches. The germline CDR1 and CDR2 sequences are SQVTM and ANQGSEA. The CDR3 sequence is CSVSPDGLAGRHEQFF. In nucleotides, the CDR3 is TGCAGCGTTTCCCCCGACGGACTAGCGGGGAGGCATGAGCAGTTCTTC.